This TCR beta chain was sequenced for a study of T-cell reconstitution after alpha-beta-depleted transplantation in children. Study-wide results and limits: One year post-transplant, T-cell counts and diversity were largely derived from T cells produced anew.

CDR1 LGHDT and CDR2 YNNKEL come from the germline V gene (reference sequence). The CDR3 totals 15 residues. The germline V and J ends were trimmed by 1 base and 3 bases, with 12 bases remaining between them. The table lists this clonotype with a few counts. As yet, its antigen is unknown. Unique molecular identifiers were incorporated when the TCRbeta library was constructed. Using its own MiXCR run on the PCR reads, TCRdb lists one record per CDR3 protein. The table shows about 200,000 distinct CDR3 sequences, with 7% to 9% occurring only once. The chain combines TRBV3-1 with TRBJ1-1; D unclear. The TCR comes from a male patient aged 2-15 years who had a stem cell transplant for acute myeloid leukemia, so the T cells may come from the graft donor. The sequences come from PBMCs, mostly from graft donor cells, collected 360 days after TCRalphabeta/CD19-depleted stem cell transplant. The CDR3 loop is CASSQALVADTEAFF. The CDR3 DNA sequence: TGTGCCAGCAGCCAAGCCCTGGTTGCAGACACTGAAGCTTTCTTT.